The clone carrying this TCR beta chain was seen more than once but under ten times. Its antigen is still unknown. These data originate in a study of T cell repertoires in cytomegalovirus infection. Study overall: Through public TCR beta signatures, both CMV infection and matching HLA type were indicated.

One entry per CDR3 protein results from TCRdb running MiXCR on the reads. Here the sample spans just over 300,000 distinct CDR3 sequences, roughly a sixth being singletons. Study conclusions and caveats: Cumulative public TCR beta family frequency identified carriers of CMV plus the relevant HLA. In two of eight donors, the top clonotype was HLA-C-restricted CMV-specific.

Material for sequencing was PBMCs. The sequence was collected from a human donor in good health (CMV status not recorded). Some clones in this sample may be carry-over from other donors' samples.

CDR3 sequence: CASSSLGGFAYGYTF. The CDR3 coding sequence is TGTGCCAGCAGCTCTTTAGGGGGGTTTGCCTATGGCTACACCTTC. This chain connects TRBV7-2 to TRBJ1-2; possible D gene TRBD1, 6 bases. The germline V gene has CDR1 SGHTA and CDR2 FQGNSA. The CDR3 sequence is 15 residues long. Trimming took off 4 bases at V and 4 bases at J, with 16 bases between the two ends. Full variable domain (remainder filled in from reference TRBV7-2 and TRBJ1-2): GAGVSQSPSNKVTEKGKDVELRCDPISGHTALYWYRQSLGQGLEFLIYFQGNSAPDKSGLPSDRFSAERTGGSVSTLTIQRTQQEDSAVYLCASSSLGGFAYGYTFGSGTRLTVV.